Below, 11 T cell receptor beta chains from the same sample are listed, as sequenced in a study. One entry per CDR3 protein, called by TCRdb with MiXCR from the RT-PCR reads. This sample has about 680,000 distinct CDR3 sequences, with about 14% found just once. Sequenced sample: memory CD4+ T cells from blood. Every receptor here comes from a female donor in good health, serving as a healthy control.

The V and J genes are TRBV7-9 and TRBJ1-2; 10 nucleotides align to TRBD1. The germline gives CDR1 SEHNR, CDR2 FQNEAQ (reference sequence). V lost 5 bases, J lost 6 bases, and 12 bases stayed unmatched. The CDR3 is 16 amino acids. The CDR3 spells CASSGQPGTGANGYTF. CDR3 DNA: TGTGCCAGCAGCGGGCAGCCCGGGACAGGGGCAAATGGCTACACCTTC.

CDR3 nucleotide sequence: TGTGCCAGCAGTACCCCTAGCGGAAAAGAGACCCAGTACTTC. Protein product: CASSTPSGKETQYF. This rearrangement joins TRBV12-3 or TRBV12-4 to TRBJ2-5; 7 bases map to TRBD2. This CDR3 region has 14 residues. V lost 5 bases, J lost 3 bases, and 6 bases stayed unmatched.

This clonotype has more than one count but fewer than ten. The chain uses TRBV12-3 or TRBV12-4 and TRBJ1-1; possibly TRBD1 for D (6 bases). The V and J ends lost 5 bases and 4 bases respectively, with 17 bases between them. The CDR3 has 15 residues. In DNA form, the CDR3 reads TGTGCCAGCAGTCCCAAAGTGCTAGGGGGCACTGAAGCTTTCTTT. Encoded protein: CASSPKVLGGTEAFF.

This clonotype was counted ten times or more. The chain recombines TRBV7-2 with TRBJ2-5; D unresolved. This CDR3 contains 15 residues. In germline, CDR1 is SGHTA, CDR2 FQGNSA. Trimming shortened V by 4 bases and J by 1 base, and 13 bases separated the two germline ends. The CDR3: CASSSKVGVQETQYF. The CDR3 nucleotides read TGTGCCAGCAGCTCCAAGGTTGGGGTCCAAGAGACCCAGTACTTC.

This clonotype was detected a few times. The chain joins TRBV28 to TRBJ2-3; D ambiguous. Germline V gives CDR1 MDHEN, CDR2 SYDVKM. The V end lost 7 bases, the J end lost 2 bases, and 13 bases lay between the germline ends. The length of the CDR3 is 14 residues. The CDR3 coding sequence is TGTGCCAGCAACCCAGGACCTGCCACAGATACGCAGTATTTT. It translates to CASNPGPATDTQYF.

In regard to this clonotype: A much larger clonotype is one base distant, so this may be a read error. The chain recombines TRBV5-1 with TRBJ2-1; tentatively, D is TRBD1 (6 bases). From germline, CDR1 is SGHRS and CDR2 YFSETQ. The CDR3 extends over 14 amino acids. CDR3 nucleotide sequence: TGCTCCAGCAGCTTGTTGGCAGGGGCACAGGAGCAGTTCTTC. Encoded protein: CSSSLLAGAQEQFF.

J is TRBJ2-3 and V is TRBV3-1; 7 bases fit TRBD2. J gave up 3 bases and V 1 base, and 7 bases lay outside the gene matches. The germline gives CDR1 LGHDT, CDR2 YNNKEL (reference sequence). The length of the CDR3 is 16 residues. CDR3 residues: CASSQGRGGRTDTQYF. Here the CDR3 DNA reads TGTGCCAGCAGCCAAGGACGGGGAGGGAGGACAGATACGCAGTATTTT.

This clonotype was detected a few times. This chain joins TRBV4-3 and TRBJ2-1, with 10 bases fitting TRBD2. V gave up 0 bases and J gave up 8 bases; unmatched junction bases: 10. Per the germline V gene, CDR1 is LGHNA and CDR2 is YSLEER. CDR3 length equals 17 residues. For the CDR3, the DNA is TGCGCCAGCAGCCAAGAGGCTAGCGGGAGTTGGGGCGATGAGCAGTTCTTC. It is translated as CASSQEASGSWGDEQFF.

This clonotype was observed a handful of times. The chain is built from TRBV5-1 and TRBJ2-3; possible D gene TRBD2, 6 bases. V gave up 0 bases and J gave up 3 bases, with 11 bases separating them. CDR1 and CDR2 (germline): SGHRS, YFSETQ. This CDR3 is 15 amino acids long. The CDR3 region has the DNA TGCGCCAGCAGCTTGGGCGGGGATATAACAGATACGCAGTATTTT. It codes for CASSLGGDITDTQYF.

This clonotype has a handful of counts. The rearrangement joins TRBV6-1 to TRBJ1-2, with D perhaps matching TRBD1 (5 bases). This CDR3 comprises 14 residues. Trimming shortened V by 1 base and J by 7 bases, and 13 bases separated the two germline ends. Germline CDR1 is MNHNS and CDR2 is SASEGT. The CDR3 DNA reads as TGTGCCAGCAGTGAAGAGGTCCGAACAGGTGGCTACACCTTC. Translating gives CASSEEVRTGGYTF.

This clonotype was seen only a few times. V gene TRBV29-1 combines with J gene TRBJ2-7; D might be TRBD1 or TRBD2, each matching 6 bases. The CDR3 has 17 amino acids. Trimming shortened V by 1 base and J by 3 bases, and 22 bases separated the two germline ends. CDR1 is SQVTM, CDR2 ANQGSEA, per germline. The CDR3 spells CSVEGYPQQGGSYEQYF. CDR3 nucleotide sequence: TGCAGCGTTGAAGGGTATCCCCAACAGGGAGGCAGCTACGAGCAGTACTTC.